This T cell receptor (beta chain) stems from a study of blood T cells in healthy people across ages. A second PCR, run for about 7 to 11 cycles, used a sample-barcoded 5' primer plus a J-beta primer mix. TCRdb used MiXCR to reprocess the 5' RACE reads, holding one entry per CDR3 protein. In the table there are about 1.4 million distinct CDR3 sequences, around 59% of which are singletons. CDR3 length: 20 residues. Germline CDR1 and CDR2: MDHEN and SYDVKM. V gene TRBV28 combines with J gene TRBJ2-7; perhaps TRBD2 as D (5 bases). The DNA end lines up better with TRBJ2-4; the J call may be wrong. The sample consisted of blood. The sequence was obtained from a man aged 18 to 30 in good health. CDR3: CASSFLSPFSVSSLLNIQYF. The CDR3 DNA is TGTGCCAGCAGTTTCCTCTCACCGTTTAGCGTCAGTTCCCTTCTAAACATTCAGTACTTC.